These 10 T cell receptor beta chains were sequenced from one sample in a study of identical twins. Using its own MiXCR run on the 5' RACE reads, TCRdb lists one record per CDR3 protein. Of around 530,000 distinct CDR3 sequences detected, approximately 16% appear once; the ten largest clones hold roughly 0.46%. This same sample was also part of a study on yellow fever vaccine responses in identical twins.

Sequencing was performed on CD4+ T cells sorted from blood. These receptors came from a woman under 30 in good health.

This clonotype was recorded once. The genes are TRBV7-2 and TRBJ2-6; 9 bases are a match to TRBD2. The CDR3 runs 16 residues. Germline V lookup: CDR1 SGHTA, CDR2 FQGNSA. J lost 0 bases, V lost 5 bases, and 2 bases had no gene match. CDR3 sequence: CASSPSGASGANVLTF. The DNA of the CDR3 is TGTGCCAGCAGCCCTAGCGGGGCCTCTGGGGCCAACGTCCTGACTTTC.

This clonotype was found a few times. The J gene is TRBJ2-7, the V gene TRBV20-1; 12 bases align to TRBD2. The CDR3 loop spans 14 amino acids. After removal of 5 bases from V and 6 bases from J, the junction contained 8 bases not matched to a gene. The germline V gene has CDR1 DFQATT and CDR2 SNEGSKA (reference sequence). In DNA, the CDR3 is TGCAGTGCTCCTTTGCTAGCGGGAGGGCGCGAGCAGTACTTC. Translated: CSAPLLAGGREQYF.

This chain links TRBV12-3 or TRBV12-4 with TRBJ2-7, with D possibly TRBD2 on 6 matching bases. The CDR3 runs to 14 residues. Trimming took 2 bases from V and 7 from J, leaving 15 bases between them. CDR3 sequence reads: CASSLSSRGSEQYF. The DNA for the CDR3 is TGTGCCAGCAGTTTAAGTAGCCGGGGGAGTGAGCAGTACTTC.

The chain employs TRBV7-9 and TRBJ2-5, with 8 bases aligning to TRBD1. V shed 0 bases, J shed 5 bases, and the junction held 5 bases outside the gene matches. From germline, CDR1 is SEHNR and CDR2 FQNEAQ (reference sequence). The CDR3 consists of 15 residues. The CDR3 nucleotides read TGTGCCAGCAGCTTAGCTGCAGGGGGCCGGGAGACCCAGTACTTC. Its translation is CASSLAAGGRETQYF. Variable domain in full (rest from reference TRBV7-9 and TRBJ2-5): DTGVSQNPRHKITKRGQNVTFRCDPISEHNRLYWYRQTLGQGPEFLTYFQNEAQLEKSRLLSDRFSAERPKGSFSTLEIQRTEQGDSAMYLCASSLAAGGRETQYFGPGTRLLVL.

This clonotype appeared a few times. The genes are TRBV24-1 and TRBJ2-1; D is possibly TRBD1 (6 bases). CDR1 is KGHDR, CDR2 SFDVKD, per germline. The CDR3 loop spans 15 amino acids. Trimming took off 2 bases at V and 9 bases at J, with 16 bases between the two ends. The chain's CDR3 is CATSDYGTGLSEQFF. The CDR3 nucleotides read TGTGCCACCAGTGATTATGGAACAGGGTTGAGTGAGCAGTTCTTC.

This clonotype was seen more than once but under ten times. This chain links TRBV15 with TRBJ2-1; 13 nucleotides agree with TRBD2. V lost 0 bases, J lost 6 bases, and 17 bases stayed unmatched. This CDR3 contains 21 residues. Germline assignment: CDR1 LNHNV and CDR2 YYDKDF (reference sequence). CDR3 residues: CATSRDSGGPLAGGIINEQFF. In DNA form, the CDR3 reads TGTGCCACCAGCAGAGATTCCGGGGGCCCACTAGCGGGAGGGATAATCAATGAGCAGTTCTTC.

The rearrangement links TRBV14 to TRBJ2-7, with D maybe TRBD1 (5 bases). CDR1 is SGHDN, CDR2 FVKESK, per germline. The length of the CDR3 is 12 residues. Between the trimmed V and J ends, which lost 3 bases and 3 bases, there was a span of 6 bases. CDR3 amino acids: CASSHRVYEQYV. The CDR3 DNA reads TGTGCCAGCAGCCACAGGGTCTACGAGCAGTACGTC.

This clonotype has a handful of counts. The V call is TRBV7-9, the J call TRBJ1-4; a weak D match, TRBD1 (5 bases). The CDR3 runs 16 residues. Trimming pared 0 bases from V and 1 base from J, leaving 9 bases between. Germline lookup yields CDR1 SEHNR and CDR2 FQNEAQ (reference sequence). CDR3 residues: CASSLALDRTNEKLFF. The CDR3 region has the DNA TGTGCCAGCAGCTTAGCGCTCGACAGAACTAATGAAAAACTGTTTTTT.

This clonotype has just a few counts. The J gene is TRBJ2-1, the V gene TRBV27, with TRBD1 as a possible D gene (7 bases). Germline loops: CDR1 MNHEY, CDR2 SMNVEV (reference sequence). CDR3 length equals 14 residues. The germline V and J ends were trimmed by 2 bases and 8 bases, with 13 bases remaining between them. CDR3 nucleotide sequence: TGTGCCAGCAGTTTAGCAGGGGGGTCAGATGAGCAGTTCTTC. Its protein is CASSLAGGSDEQFF.

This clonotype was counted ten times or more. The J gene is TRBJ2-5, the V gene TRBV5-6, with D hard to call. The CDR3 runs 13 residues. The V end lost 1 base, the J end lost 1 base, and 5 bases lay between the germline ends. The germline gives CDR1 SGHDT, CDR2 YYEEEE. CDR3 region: CASSLKGQETQYF. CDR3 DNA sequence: TGTGCCAGCAGCTTGAAAGGCCAAGAGACCCAGTACTTC.